This record covers a single TCR beta chain. It lacks a known antigen. There are no base qualities to consult, and no much larger clone falls within one base. Its CDR3 holds 11 amino acids, cysteine through phenylalanine. Just CDR3 DNA is preserved here, 33 bases in frame from base 1. Relative to germline, V is 1 base shorter and J is 6 bases shorter, with 2 bases between their ends. CDR1 and CDR2 are drawn from the germline V gene: KGHDR, SFDVKD. This record belongs to a study of blood T cells in healthy people across ages (dated by TCRdb to between 2014 and 2017). Notes on the research overall: In model experiments, template switching captured about one uniquely barcoded TCR beta cDNA molecule for every two T cells. To track age-related changes in TCR beta repertoire diversity, the study relied on deep sequencing normalized with unique cDNA molecular identifiers. The donors were split into four age groups: young (average about 16 years), middle-aged (39), aged (more than 55) and long-lived (over 80). Donors of different ages were randomly distributed across sequencing lanes to avoid experimental bias. Using the same blood draw, the study looked at two additional independent replicas of 1 million unique cDNA reads for two donors, one aged 18 to 30 and the other aged 80 or older. General findings and caveats noted by the study authors: Conclusive comparison of naive and antigen-experienced compartments was prevented by the profiling of bulk unsorted PBMCs. The CMV infection status of donors was not known, potentially confounding age-related changes in expanded clonotypes. Observed TCR beta diversity per million T cells fell roughly linearly with age, and a significant reduction was already apparent by age roughly 40. Estimates of total diversity from one million sequenced T cells were regarded as lower bounds and underestimates. The long-lived group showed more naive CD4+ T cells, fewer expanded clones and increased TCR diversity than the aged group, suggesting age selection. The percentage of naive T cells measured by flow cytometry correlated strongly with observed TCR beta diversity.

The method behind the library was 5' RACE. Sequencing used an Illumina HiSeq 2500. A second PCR of about 6 to 11 cycles was run with a J-beta primer mix and a sample-barcoded 5' primer. A template-switch 5' adaptor carrying 12 random nucleotides introduced a unique molecular identifier onto each TCR beta cDNA molecule. Each sample yielded at least 3 million CDR3-containing paired-end reads. The Mint cDNA synthesis kit, primed by a TRBC-specific oligonucleotide, was used to synthesize first-strand cDNA from all RNA. After uracil-DNA glycosylase treatment, a first 18-cycle PCR used universal primers M1SS and BC2_uni_R on all cDNA. The paper's processing steps were these. Normalization of each sample was performed by random selection of 1 million high-quality reads, each carrying a distinct molecular identifier. Reads with shared molecular identifiers were discarded instead of being binned into consensus sequences. MiTCR, run with a Q25 quality threshold and the strictest error-elimination algorithm, handled CDR3 identification, clonotype clustering and error correction. Lower-bound total TCR beta diversity was estimated with a nonparametric unseen species model using Euler transformation. In-frame beta chains were kept once TCRdb had trimmed the public reads at Q25 with fastp and called clones with MiXCR. Each entry merges the rows of one CDR3 protein and shows their most common DNA and genes. The V and J calls, along with clone size, are taken from TCRdb and not from the paper's own processing. Across this sample there are roughly 2 million distinct CDR3 sequences, with about 50% seen only once. The ten top clones hold approximately 2.1% of the sample.

Systemically healthy Caucasian individuals from Russia, 39 in total and aged roughly 6 to 95 years, were included as donors. Approximately 9.3 milliliters of peripheral blood were collected from each donor into EDTA-treated Vacutainer tubes. Ficoll-Paque density-gradient centrifugation was used to isolate PBMCs, with at least 6.5 million per sample. Total RNA was extracted from PBMCs with Trizol reagent, with at least 5.5 micrograms obtained per sample. For every donor, flow cytometry on a PBMC aliquot measured the percentage of naive CD45RAhigh/CD27high T cells. Sequenced input: blood. This receptor chain uses TRBV24-1 and TRBJ2-5, with the D gene uncertain. This TCR was sampled from a woman between 40 and 50 years old in good health. The nucleotide sequence is TGTGCCACCAGTGATTTAAAGACCCAGTACTTC. The translation is CATSDLKTQYF.